The rows below give T cell receptor beta chains drawn from one sample of a study of metastatic and nonmetastatic thyroid tumors. Using MiXCR, TCRdb reanalyzed the PCR reads. The data contain about 25,000 clones, under 25% of them singletons. Sequences were obtained from blood. These receptors were collected from a male donor with papillary thyroid cancer or a benign thyroid nodule (not recorded which). Some clones in this sample may be carry-over from other donors' samples. Both conserved end residues are part of each CDR3. A D gene is named only where the DNA matches it firmly. Expanded clones get a size class; other rows say once, few or many, or leave the size out.

clone_size d_call j_call v_call cdr3_aa cdr3_nt
many - TRBJ2-1 TRBV6-2/TRBV6-3 CASTGPPGYNEQFF TGTGCCAGCACGGGACCTCCGGGGTACAATGAGCAGTTCTTC
many - TRBJ2-7 TRBV7-8 CASSHPSTGTYEQYF TGTGCCAGCAGCCACCCGTCGACTGGGACCTACGAGCAGTACTTC
many TRBD1 TRBJ1-3 TRBV5-1 CASSLGQGLDTIYF TGCGCCAGCAGCTTGGGACAGGGTCTGGACACCATATATTTT
- - TRBJ2-7 TRBV27 CASSRAVNEQYF TGTGCCAGCAGCCGAGCAGTGAACGAGCAGTACTTC
many TRBD2 TRBJ2-5 TRBV3-1 CASTLQTGLAGGGGETQYF TGTGCCAGCACCCTTCAGACGGGACTAGCGGGAGGTGGTGGAGAGACCCAGTACTTC
many - TRBJ1-3 TRBV7-6 CASSSQTAGNTIYF TGTGCCAGCAGCTCCCAAACAGCTGGAAACACCATATATTTT
many - TRBJ1-1 TRBV14 CASSQDVRDSYTEAFF TGTGCCAGCAGCCAAGATGTCCGGGATTCGTACACTGAAGCTTTCTTT
many - TRBJ1-5 TRBV11-2 CASSFNRGGEGGNQPQHF TGTGCCAGCAGCTTCAACCGGGGAGGGGAGGGCGGCAATCAGCCCCAGCATTTT
medium-sized - TRBJ1-2 TRBV11-1 CASSLDGQRGYTF TGTGCCAGCAGCTTAGACGGACAGCGGGGCTACACCTTC
few TRBD2 TRBJ2-2 TRBV15 CATSGRTSLSTGELFF TGTGCCACCAGCGGAAGGACTAGCCTAAGCACCGGGGAGCTGTTTTTC
- TRBD2 TRBJ2-1 TRBV20-1 CSAGLAHNEQFF TGCAGTGCGGGACTAGCCCACAATGAGCAGTTCTTC
medium-sized - TRBJ2-7 TRBV20-1 CSAIRGDYYEQYF TGCAGTGCTATTCGGGGAGATTACTACGAGCAGTACTTC
medium-sized TRBD1 TRBJ2-5 TRBV28 CASSFEQGAGETQYF TGTGCCAGCAGTTTTGAACAGGGGGCAGGAGAGACCCAGTACTTC
- - TRBJ1-5 TRBV6-1 CASRPHWAGLNQPQHF TGTGCCAGCAGACCCCATTGGGCAGGGCTCAATCAGCCCCAGCATTTT
few - TRBJ1-4 TRBV20-1 CSARRGSGNEKLFF TGCAGTGCTAGGAGAGGGAGCGGGAATGAAAAACTGTTTTTT
many - TRBJ1-4 TRBV7-9 CASSQAEDEKLFF TGTGCCAGCAGCCAGGCCGAAGATGAAAAACTGTTTTTT